This TCR beta chain was identified in a study of early T cells in non-severe SARS-CoV-2 infection. Germline values: CDR1 LNHDA, CDR2 SQIVND (reference sequence). The V gene end was trimmed by 4 bases and the J gene end by 5 bases; junction bases not matched to a gene: 2. CDR3 length equals 13 residues. This clonotype was seen only a few times. TCRdb re-analysed the 5' RACE reads in MiXCR, keeping a single row per CDR3 protein. Of approximately 46,000 distinct CDR3 sequences listed, approximately 6% are singletons. The sample taken for sequencing was whole blood. This receptor was taken from an adult who was a healthcare worker with PCR-confirmed SARS-CoV-2 infection or an uninfected control (not recorded which). This chain uses TRBV19 with TRBJ2-1, with 7 bases aligning to TRBD2. The CDR3 is CASSKGLNNEQFF. The CDR3 bases are TGTGCCAGTAGTAAGGGACTAAACAATGAGCAGTTCTTC. Variable domain in full (rest from reference TRBV19 and TRBJ2-1): DGGITQSPKYLFRKEGQNVTLSCEQNLNHDAMYWYRQDPGQGLRLIYYSQIVNDFQKGDIAEGYSVSREKKESFPLTVTSAQKNPTAFYLCASSKGLNNEQFFGPGTRLTVL.